Below, 2 T cell receptor beta chains from the same sample are listed, as sequenced in a study of identical twins. TCRdb processed the 5' RACE reads anew with MiXCR; each CDR3 protein has one entry. The sample has just over 450,000 distinct CDR3 sequences; 12% to 15% are singletons. The data were also submitted as part of a second study, on yellow fever vaccine responses in identical twins.

Material for sequencing was CD4+ T cells sorted from blood. These receptors were obtained from a woman in her late teens or twenties in good health.

J is TRBJ1-5 and V is TRBV6-1, with D perhaps TRBD1 (6 bases). Germline CDR1 reads MNHNS; CDR2 reads SASEGT. This CDR3 is built from 15 residues. The V and J ends lost 3 bases and 2 bases respectively, with 11 bases between them. For the CDR3, the DNA is TGTGCCAGCAGTGAGTCATCAGGGGGCAATCAGCCCCAGCATTTT. Protein: CASSESSGGNQPQHF.

This clonotype came up a few times. V gene TRBV12-3 or TRBV12-4 combines with J gene TRBJ2-7, with 7 bases matching TRBD1. The V and J ends lost 3 bases and 3 bases, in that order; junction bases with no gene match: 5. The CDR3 covers 14 residues. As DNA, the CDR3 is TGTGCCAGCAGTTTTTCGGCAGGGGGCTACGAGCAGTACTTC. Amino acids: CASSFSAGGYEQYF.